By share, the clone carrying this T cell receptor beta chain ranks as medium-sized. The antigen remains undetermined. The data are from a study of T cell repertoires in aging, cancer and after chemotherapy. Turning to the study itself: The whole study produced a dataset of roughly 8.8 million TCR reads.

TCR beta rearrangements were amplified from peripheral blood genomic DNA. A mixed TRB-A/B primer pool amplified rearranged TRB by multiplex touch-down PCR. TCRdb re-derived calls from the multiplex PCR reads in MiXCR, one entry per CDR3 protein. The repertoire has several thousand distinct CDR3 sequences, 23% of them found once; the top ten carry 29%. Overall study results and limits: Loss of evenness, beyond lost richness, contributed to age-related TCR diversity decline in cancer patients. Compared with age-matched healthy donors, untreated hematological or solid cancer patients showed higher blood TCR clonality.

V shed 5 bases and J 0 bases; nucleotides not matched to a gene: 11. Per the germline V gene, CDR1 is LNHDA and CDR2 is SQIVND (reference sequence). There are 17 residues in the CDR3. The sequence was obtained from a human donor in good health. The donor label of this sample is uncertain. Sequencing input: blood. The chain joins TRBV19 to TRBJ2-3, with TRBD1 matching 7 bases. Here the CDR3 reads CASSSRQDRISTDTQYF. The CDR3 nucleotides are TGTGCCAGTAGTTCCCGACAGGACAGGATTAGCACAGATACGCAGTATTTT.